These T cell receptor beta chains were read from a single sample in a study of early T cells in non-severe SARS-CoV-2 infection. TCRdb itself ran the 5' RACE reads through MiXCR, one entry per CDR3 protein. This sample carries about 58,000 distinct CDR3 sequences, 6.5% to 8.5% of them seen once, and the ten largest clones take approximately 3.1%. The sequenced sample consisted of whole blood. The source of these receptors is an adult who was a healthcare worker with PCR-confirmed SARS-CoV-2 infection or an uninfected control (not recorded which). Both conserved end residues are trimmed from each CDR3. Each record gives: V gene, D gene, J gene, CDR3 protein. A D gene is named only where the DNA matches it firmly.

V gene: TRBV5-1; D gene: TRBD2; J gene: TRBJ2-3; CDR3 protein: ASSSGLASNTDTQY
V gene: TRBV4-1; D gene: TRBD2; J gene: TRBJ2-7; CDR3 protein: ASSHPGTSGVYEQY
V gene: TRBV9; D gene: TRBD2; J gene: TRBJ2-1; CDR3 protein: ASSGTGTRVNEQF
V gene: TRBV5-1; D gene: TRBD2; J gene: TRBJ2-5; CDR3 protein: ASSFGTKQETQY
V gene: TRBV18; D gene: TRBD2; J gene: TRBJ2-7; CDR3 protein: ASSSSGSLTYEQY
V gene: TRBV19; D gene: -; J gene: TRBJ2-1; CDR3 protein: ASSLGFGFGHEQF
V gene: TRBV29-1; D gene: TRBD1; J gene: TRBJ2-1; CDR3 protein: ETGESEQF
V gene: TRBV29-1; D gene: -; J gene: TRBJ1-1; CDR3 protein: SACSVGGWPEAF
V gene: TRBV7-6; D gene: TRBD2; J gene: TRBJ2-1; CDR3 protein: ASSLGLAGDEQF
V gene: TRBV6-1; D gene: -; J gene: TRBJ2-1; CDR3 protein: ASSEAWQGRNEQF
V gene: TRBV5-1; D gene: TRBD1; J gene: TRBJ1-1; CDR3 protein: ASSSTDRGEAF
V gene: TRBV6-5; D gene: -; J gene: TRBJ2-6; CDR3 protein: ASRTGDSGANVLT
V gene: TRBV29-1; D gene: TRBD1; J gene: TRBJ1-2; CDR3 protein: SAERGGNYGYT
V gene: TRBV27; D gene: -; J gene: TRBJ2-7; CDR3 protein: ASGRGLSPYEQY
V gene: TRBV5-6; D gene: TRBD2; J gene: TRBJ2-1; CDR3 protein: ASSLIAGGRGEQF
V gene: TRBV5-4; D gene: -; J gene: TRBJ2-7; CDR3 protein: ASSPRTDSYEQY
V gene: TRBV5-1; D gene: -; J gene: TRBJ2-6; CDR3 protein: ASSPLATGANVLT